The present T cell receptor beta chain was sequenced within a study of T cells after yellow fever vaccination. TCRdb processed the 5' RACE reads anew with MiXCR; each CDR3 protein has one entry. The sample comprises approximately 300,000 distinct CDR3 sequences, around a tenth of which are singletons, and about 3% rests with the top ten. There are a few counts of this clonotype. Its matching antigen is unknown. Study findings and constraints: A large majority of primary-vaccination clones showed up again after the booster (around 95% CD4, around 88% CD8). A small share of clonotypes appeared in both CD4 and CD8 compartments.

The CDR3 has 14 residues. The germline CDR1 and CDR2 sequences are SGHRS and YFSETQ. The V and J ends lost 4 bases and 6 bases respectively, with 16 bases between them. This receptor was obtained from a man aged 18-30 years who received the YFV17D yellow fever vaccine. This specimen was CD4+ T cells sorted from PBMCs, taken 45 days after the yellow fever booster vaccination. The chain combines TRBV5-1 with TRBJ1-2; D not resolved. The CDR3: CASSPFMRLDGYTF. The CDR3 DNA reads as TGCGCCAGCAGCCCGTTTATGAGACTCGATGGCTACACCTTC. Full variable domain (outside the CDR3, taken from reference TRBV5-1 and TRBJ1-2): KAGVTQTPRYLIKTRGQQVTLSCSPISGHRSVSWYQQTPGQGLQFLFEYFSETQRNKGNFPGRFSGRQFSNSRSEMNVSTLELGDSALYLCASSPFMRLDGYTFGSGTRLTVV.